This section outlines one TCR beta chain sequence together with its context. The data belong to a study of blood T cell repertoires in COVID-19. Study-wide context: Some COVID-19 samples were acute and others convalescent; all came from the United States, Italy and Spain.

The table came from immunoSEQ multiplex PCR; TCRdb's copy has only in-frame clones and leaves some out. Of 250,000 to 350,000 clones listed, almost 90% were seen once; the top ten hold roughly 2.9%. The sequence was collected from a woman in her twenties or thirties with COVID-19, enrolled during active disease. The source material was peripheral blood.

In DNA, the CDR3 is TGTGCCAGCAGCTCACAGGGCCCAGGGCAAGAGACCCAGTACTTC. Residues: CASSSQGPGQETQYF. The chain carries TRBV7-9 and TRBJ2-5; possibly TRBD1 for D (6 bases). This CDR3 is 15 amino acids long. Germline-derived CDR1 and CDR2 are SEHNR and FQNEAQ (reference sequence). The V gene lost 4 bases and the J gene lost 2 bases, with 14 bases spanning the gap.